This T cell receptor (beta chain) originates from a study of CD8+CD57+ T cells in acquired aplastic anemia. Profiling of TCR beta VDJ combinations and CDR3 sequences used genomic DNA as template. One entry per CDR3 protein, called by TCRdb with MiXCR from the reads. The sample yields hundreds of thousands of distinct CDR3 sequences, 55% to 70% seen once. Specimen: sorted CD4+, CD8+, or CD8+CD57+ T cells (not recorded which) from PBMCs. The clonotype comes from a human donor in good health, serving as a control.

Here the CDR3 reads CASSLTPNYGYTF. The CDR3 DNA follows: TGTGCCAGCAGTTTGACCCCTAACTATGGCTACACCTTC. The chain couples TRBV12-3 or TRBV12-4 to TRBJ1-2; no reliable D call. The CDR3 contains 13 residues. Between the trimmed V and J ends, which lost 3 bases and 0 bases, there was a span of 5 bases.